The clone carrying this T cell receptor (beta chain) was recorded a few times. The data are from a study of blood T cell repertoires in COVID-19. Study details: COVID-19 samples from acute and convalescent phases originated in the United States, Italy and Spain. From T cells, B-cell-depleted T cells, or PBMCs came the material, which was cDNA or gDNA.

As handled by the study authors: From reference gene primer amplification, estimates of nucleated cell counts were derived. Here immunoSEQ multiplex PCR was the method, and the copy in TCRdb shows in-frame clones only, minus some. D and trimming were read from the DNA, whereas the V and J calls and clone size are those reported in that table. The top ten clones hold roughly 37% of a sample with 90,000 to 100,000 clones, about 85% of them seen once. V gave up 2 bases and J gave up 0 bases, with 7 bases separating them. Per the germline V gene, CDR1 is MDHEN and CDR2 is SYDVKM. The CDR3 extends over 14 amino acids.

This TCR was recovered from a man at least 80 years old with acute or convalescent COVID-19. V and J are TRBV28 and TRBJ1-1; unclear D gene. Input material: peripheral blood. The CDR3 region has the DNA TGTGCCAGCAGTTTAGTATTATTGAACACTGAAGCTTTCTTT. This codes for CASSLVLLNTEAFF.